This entry concerns a single T cell receptor (beta chain). Time point reported: blood 4 weeks post-SBRT, at nephrectomy. Treatment defined: 15 Gy SBRT to primary tumor, nephrectomy 4 weeks later. The data were produced by immunoSEQ multiplex PCR, yet TCRdb's version contains in-frame clones alone and is incomplete. The sample yields 140,000 to 150,000 clones, approximately 86% seen once. The CDR3 has 13 amino acids. With 8 bases clipped from V and 5 bases from J, the junction kept 5 bases outside the gene matches. Germline CDR1 LGHNA, CDR2 YSLEER. This record comes from a study of radiation and T cells in renal cell carcinoma.

The chain employs TRBV4-3 and TRBJ1-4; 7 bases are a match to TRBD1. Sequencing used blood, obtained from a patient whose treatment included radiotherapy and nephrectomy. The source is a woman between 45 and 60 years old with renal cell carcinoma. CDR3 protein: CASSGQLNEKLFF. Here the CDR3 DNA reads TGCGCCAGCTCGGGACAGCTGAATGAAAAACTGTTTTTT.